The source of this TCR beta chain is a study of OX40 agonist ivuxolimab in advanced cancers. Study-wide results and caveats: Expanded clones were, on average, more numerous in CD8+ T cells than in CD4+.

With respect to this clone: The antigen remains undetermined.

Drawing of blood for sampling happened at baseline, at cycle 4 day 1, and at cycle 7 day 1. The repertoire was sequenced with immunoSEQ multiplex PCR; TCRdb's copy has only in-frame clones and lacks some. The sample lists approximately 44,000 clones, about 80% occurring once. The junction had 3 bases not matched to a gene; V was cut back by 0 bases and J by 1 base. From germline, CDR1 is SGHNT and CDR2 YYREEE (reference sequence). The CDR3 is 16 amino acids. Sequencing used CD4+ or CD8+ T cells sorted from blood, obtained in a trial of the OX40 agonist ivuxolimab. The V and J genes are TRBV5-4 and TRBJ2-3, with TRBD2 matching 9 bases. The TCR originated in an adult with an advanced solid tumor such as melanoma, head and neck, liver or kidney cancer. Written as DNA, the CDR3 is TGTGCCAGCAGCTTGGCGGCGGGAGGGCGCACAGATACGCAGTATTTT. This encodes CASSLAAGGRTDTQYF.